This T cell receptor beta chain was observed in a study of tumor-infiltrating lymphocytes in primary liver carcinoma. Reverse transcription of approximately 520 ng total RNA with a constant-region primer produced TCR beta cDNA. ARM-PCR, slightly modified, supplied the TCR beta libraries through three nested multiplex PCR rounds. Each CDR3 protein gets one entry after TCRdb re-called the multiplex PCR reads with MiXCR. The sample contains approximately 330,000 distinct CDR3 sequences, 65% of which appear only once. In addition to blood RNA drawn from unsorted whole blood, germline DNA was extracted. No patient had received treatment, and all had chronic HBV infection. Approximately 3.8 milliliters of peripheral blood were drawn preoperatively. This clonotype was counted ten times or more. Input material: peripheral blood. The TCR sequence derives from a man aged 35 to 55 with primary liver carcinoma and hepatitis B virus infection.

CDR3 loop: CSVEGDPAEAFF. The CDR3 nucleotides are TGCAGCGTTGAAGGGGACCCAGCTGAAGCTTTCTTT. The chain links TRBV29-1 to TRBJ1-1, with D possibly being TRBD1 (5 bases). CDR3 length: 12 amino acids. Trimming removed 1 base at V and 6 bases at J, with 9 bases between. Germline V gene lookup returns CDR1 SQVTM and CDR2 ANQGSEA.